A selection of T cell receptor beta chains follows, all from one sample in a study of T cell responses to AZD1222 COVID-19 vaccine. Method: immunoSEQ multiplex PCR; TCRdb's copy keeps in-frame clones and lacks some. The sample lists about 83,000 clones, 85% to 90% occurring once. The specimen comprised peripheral blood, sampled on day 0 of MenACWY control vaccination. The receptors derive from an adult in good health. The CDR3 runs from the conserved cysteine through the conserved F or W. Some rows mark clone size as missing; the rest say once, few, many or name a class of expanded clone.

v_call	clone_size	j_call	cdr3_aa
TRBV28	.	TRBJ1-3	CASSPPGPGGDTIYF
TRBV9	.	TRBJ2-7	CASSVGGSPITYEQYF
TRBV7-8	.	TRBJ2-1	CASSLRDRGLAGDNEQFF
TRBV18	.	TRBJ2-5	CASSLGGGEETQYF
TRBV19	.	TRBJ2-5	CATADRQRQETQYF
TRBV6-2/TRBV6-3	few	TRBJ1-4	CASSYVGEKLFF
TRBV19	.	TRBJ2-6	CASSIGRGTLGANVLTF
TRBV27	few	TRBJ1-5	CASSPGLPYGNQPQHF
TRBV6-5	once	TRBJ1-1	CASSLDSMNTEAFF
TRBV13	.	TRBJ2-5	CASSLGGPGGETQYF
TRBV6-2/TRBV6-3	.	TRBJ1-5	CASSGRTGGNQPQHF
TRBV7-9	.	TRBJ2-7	CASSPPGQISYEQYF
TRBV7-2	.	TRBJ2-3	CASRFLPAHTQYF
TRBV6-5	few	TRBJ2-7	CASSYGSDRPYEQYF
TRBV28	.	TRBJ1-1	CASSFRRVGRGTGEAFF
TRBV7-3	once	TRBJ1-3	CASSLLKDGKASAGNTIYF
TRBV6-5	.	TRBJ2-7	CASSQGTLYEQYF
TRBV5-1	.	TRBJ1-5	CASSLTGSNQPQHF
TRBV18	few	TRBJ1-1	CASSTVDDTEAFF
TRBV30	.	TRBJ2-7	CAWSAYRASYEQYF
TRBV6-1	.	TRBJ1-1	CASSERGLATEAFF
TRBV7-3	.	TRBJ2-1	CASSLSPGDYNEQFF
TRBV9	.	TRBJ2-1	CASSVAETTPNEQFF
TRBV7-9	.	TRBJ2-7	CASSLEGWSNRHEQYF
TRBV6-5	few	TRBJ2-1	CASRDYGTDVGEQFF
TRBV7-9	.	TRBJ2-5	CASSPTSETQYF
TRBV9	.	TRBJ1-1	CASSARPLGEAFF
TRBV27	once	TRBJ1-4	CASANAQGTEKLFF
TRBV30	.	TRBJ1-6	CAWSVGESPLHF
TRBV27	.	TRBJ1-2	CASSLFGGDGYTF
TRBV5-4	.	TRBJ2-3	CASSQGRGRTDTQYF
TRBV15	.	TRBJ1-5	CATSTGGRGNQPQHF
TRBV6-2/TRBV6-3	.	TRBJ1-5	CASSYRVGGNQPQHF
TRBV2	.	TRBJ2-2	CASNPLLQNTGELFF
TRBV28	.	TRBJ2-6	CASNSDEAGANVLTF
TRBV2	.	TRBJ1-3	CATGLGQVFSGNTIYF
TRBV24-1	.	TRBJ2-3	CASQTTPGQGAEDTQYF
TRBV10-3	.	TRBJ1-1	CAINRQGGAEAFF
TRBV27	.	TRBJ2-7	CASSLLAGGFPYEQYF
TRBV28	.	TRBJ2-7	CASSRTGGNYEQYF
TRBV2	.	TRBJ1-4	CASSGTGRREKLFF
TRBV12-3/TRBV12-4	.	TRBJ2-3	CASSRENADTQYF
TRBV9	.	TRBJ2-1	CASSVVQTEYNEQFF
TRBV7-7	.	TRBJ2-1	CASSPGQTSRNEQFF
TRBV28	.	TRBJ2-1	CASSLGLAGGQDEQFF
TRBV5-1	.	TRBJ2-2	CASSITGSSAGELFF
TRBV18	.	TRBJ1-6	CASSPTGLGNSPLHF
TRBV29-1	.	TRBJ1-1	CSVETWTGRGTEAFF
TRBV5-6	once	TRBJ1-1	CASSSYTEAFF
TRBV7-2	few	TRBJ2-3	CASSLDQTGSSDTQYF
TRBV28	.	TRBJ1-1	CASSSSGTFMNTEAFF
TRBV28	.	TRBJ2-7	CASRGTSGAYEQYF
TRBV20-1	.	TRBJ2-7	CSASPPYWAGGTYEQYF